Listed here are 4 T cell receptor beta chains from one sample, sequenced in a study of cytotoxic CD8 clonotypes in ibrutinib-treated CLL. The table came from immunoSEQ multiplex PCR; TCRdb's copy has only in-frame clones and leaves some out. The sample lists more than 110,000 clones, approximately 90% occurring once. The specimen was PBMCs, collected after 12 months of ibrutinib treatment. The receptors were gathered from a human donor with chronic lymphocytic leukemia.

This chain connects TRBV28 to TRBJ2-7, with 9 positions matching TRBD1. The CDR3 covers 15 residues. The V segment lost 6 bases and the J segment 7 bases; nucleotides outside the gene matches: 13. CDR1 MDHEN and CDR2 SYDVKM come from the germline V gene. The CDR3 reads CASSFLDRGRSEQYF. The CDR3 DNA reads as TGTGCCAGCAGCTTTCTGGACAGGGGTCGGAGTGAGCAGTACTTC.

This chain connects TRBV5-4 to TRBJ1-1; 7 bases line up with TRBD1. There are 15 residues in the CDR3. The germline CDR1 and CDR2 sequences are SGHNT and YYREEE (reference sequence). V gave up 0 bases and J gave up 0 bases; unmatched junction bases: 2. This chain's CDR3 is CASSLETGVNTEAFF. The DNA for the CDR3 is TGTGCCAGCAGCTTGGAAACAGGGGTGAACACTGAAGCTTTCTTT.

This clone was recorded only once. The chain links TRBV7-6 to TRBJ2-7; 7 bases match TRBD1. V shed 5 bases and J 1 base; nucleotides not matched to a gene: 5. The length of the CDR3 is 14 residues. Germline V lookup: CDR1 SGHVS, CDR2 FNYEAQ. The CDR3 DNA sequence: TGTGCCAGCAGCGGGGACAGCTTTTCCTACGAGCAGTACTTC. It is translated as CASSGDSFSYEQYF.

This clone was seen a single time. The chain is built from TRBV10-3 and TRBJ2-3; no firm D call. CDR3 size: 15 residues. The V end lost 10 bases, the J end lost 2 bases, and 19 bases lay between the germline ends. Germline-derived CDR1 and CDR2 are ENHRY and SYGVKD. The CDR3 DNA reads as TGTGCCACTACCCCCGAGACATCTCTCACAGATACGCAGTATTTT. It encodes CATTPETSLTDTQYF.